This TCR beta chain was identified in a study of T cells in Graves' hyperthyroidism and ophthalmopathy. General study points: Most expanded thyroid clonotypes above 0.001 recurred in blood.

Germline V gene data show CDR1 as KGHSH and CDR2 as LQKENI. CDR3 size: 15 residues. The V and J ends lost 3 bases and 0 bases respectively, with 10 bases between them. It was RNA transcripts that yielded the amplified TCR beta CDR3 regions. HTBI primers drove first-round RT-PCR of the TCR CDR3. MiXCR was run by TCRdb on the multiplex PCR reads, yielding one entry per CDR3 protein. The data contain hundreds of thousands of distinct CDR3 sequences, about 15% of them singletons. Ophthalmopathy in the patients scored at least 3 on Clinical Activity Score and at least 4 on NOSPECS grade, lasting under 3 months. This clonotype was detected many times. Antigen: not known.

This receptor was obtained from a man aged 18 to 30 with Graves' ophthalmopathy. The genes are TRBV18 and TRBJ2-3, with D hard to call. Sequencing was carried out using blood. The CDR3 reads CASSPAHSSTDTQYF. The CDR3 DNA follows: TGTGCCAGCTCACCCGCACATTCTAGCACAGATACGCAGTATTTT.